The text below deals with one T cell receptor (beta chain). Its antigen is undetermined. The authors amplified TCR beta CDR3 regions, and they did so from RNA transcripts for repertoire sequencing. After a first-round RT-PCR with HTBI primers, a second-round multiplex PCR was run. Via MiXCR, TCRdb re-called the multiplex PCR reads, giving one row per CDR3 protein. The sample records 200,000 to 300,000 distinct CDR3 sequences, about 46% being singletons. The source of the sample is a study of Graves' ophthalmopathy and Graves' hyperthyroidism. Where ophthalmopathy was present, donors had moderate-to-severe activity, CAS ≥3, NOSPECS ≥4 and duration under 3 months. Symptoms, serum thyroxine and TRAb, thyroid ultrasound, and orbital computed tomography formed the diagnostic basis. Germline CDR1 and CDR2: SGHTA and FQGNSA. The CDR3 extends over 17 amino acids. V lost 4 bases, J lost 6 bases, and 24 bases lay in between.

Findings of the study overall: This model predicted ophthalmopathy progression (sensitivity around 71%, specificity 72% to 85%).

Sequenced material: peripheral blood. This chain joins TRBV7-2 and TRBJ1-2; D not certain. The TCR was taken from an adult man with Graves' ophthalmopathy. The chain's CDR3 is CASSSPRVRTGVHGYTF. The CDR3 DNA sequence: TGTGCCAGCAGCTCTCCAAGGGTCCGGACCGGGGTTCATGGCTACACCTTC.